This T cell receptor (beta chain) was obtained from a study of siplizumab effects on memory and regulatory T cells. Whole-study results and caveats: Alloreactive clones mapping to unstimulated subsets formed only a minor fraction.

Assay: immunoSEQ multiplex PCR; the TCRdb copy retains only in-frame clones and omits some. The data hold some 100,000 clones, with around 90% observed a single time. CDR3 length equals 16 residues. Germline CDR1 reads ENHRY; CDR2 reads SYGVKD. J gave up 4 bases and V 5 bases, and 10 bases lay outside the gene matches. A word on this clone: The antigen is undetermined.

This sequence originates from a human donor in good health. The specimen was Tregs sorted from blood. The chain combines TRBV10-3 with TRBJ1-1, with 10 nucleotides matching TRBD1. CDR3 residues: CAISKTSGQGPTEAFF. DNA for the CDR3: TGTGCCATCAGTAAGACCTCGGGACAGGGGCCCACTGAAGCTTTCTTT.